The T cell receptor (beta chain) under discussion was sequenced for a study of blood T cell repertoires in COVID-19. About the study: Both acute and convalescent COVID-19 samples were obtained from the United States, Italy and Spain. Sources were T cells, B-cell-depleted T cells, or PBMCs; the material itself was cDNA or gDNA.

Per the original methods: Reference gene primer amplification yielded estimated nucleated cell counts. The data were produced by immunoSEQ multiplex PCR, yet TCRdb's version contains in-frame clones alone and is incomplete. V, J and clone size are taken as reported in that table, and D and trimming were inferred from the DNA itself. In the table there are approximately 160,000 clones, around four fifths of which are singletons. The CDR3 is 15 amino acids. The receptor comes from a man between 70 and 80 years old with acute or convalescent COVID-19. This sequence joins TRBV1 and TRBJ2-7; the D call TRBD2 from the table was never checked on the DNA. TRBV1 is recorded as a pseudogene. Sequences were obtained from peripheral blood. The CDR3 nucleotides read TGCACCAGCAGCCAAGGGCGGGGGAGCTCCTACGAGCAGTACTTC. Translating gives CTSSQGRGSSYEQYF.